The 17 T cell receptor beta chains below were found in one sample sequenced in a study of blood T cell repertoires in COVID-19. Data came from immunoSEQ multiplex PCR; TCRdb stores just in-frame clones and leaves some out. The sample has 150,000 to 180,000 clones; around 84% are singletons. The sequenced sample was PBMCs or T cells enriched from blood (not recorded which). The receptors originated from a man in his fifties who had recovered from COVID-19.

This clone came up once. The genes are TRBV11-2 and TRBJ1-1; D may be TRBD1 (6 bases). Germline V gene sequence: CDR1 SGHAT, CDR2 FQNNGV. The CDR3 consists of 15 residues. V lost 0 bases and J lost 4, with 12 bases in between. Here the CDR3 DNA reads TGTGCCAGCAGCTTAGATCACAGGGATGGCACTGAAGCTTTCTTT. Protein sequence: CASSLDHRDGTEAFF.

This clone was seen once. This chain links TRBV4-2 with TRBJ2-5; 9 nucleotides align to TRBD2. V was clipped by 1 base and J by 1 base; unmatched bases: 4. There are 16 residues in the CDR3. Per the germline V gene, CDR1 is LGHNA and CDR2 is YNFKEQ. CDR3: CASSQVGRGGQETQYF. The CDR3 DNA reads as TGTGCCAGCAGCCAAGTGGGGCGGGGGGGCCAAGAGACCCAGTACTTC.

This clone was counted a single time. The chain combines TRBV3-1 (or the pseudogene TRBV3-2) with TRBJ1-3, with a weak D call TRBD1 (5 bases). Germline V gives CDR1 LGHDT, CDR2 YNNKEL (reference sequence). This CDR3 is built from 14 residues. The ends were cut back, 4 bases at V and 0 bases at J, with 7 bases in the middle. The CDR3 DNA reads as TGTGCCAGCAGCCCCAGGGCCTCTGGAAACACCATATATTTT. As protein: CASSPRASGNTIYF.

The genes are TRBV6-5 and TRBJ1-5, with D hard to call. V was pared by 2 bases and J by 3 bases, with 8 bases between. This CDR3 has 14 amino acids. Germline CDR1 MNHEY, CDR2 SVGAGI. This CDR3 reads CASSYAGLNQPQHF. As DNA, the CDR3 is TGTGCCAGCAGTTACGCGGGTCTCAATCAGCCCCAGCATTTT.

V and J are TRBV6-2 or TRBV6-3 and TRBJ1-5; 7 bases line up with TRBD1. In germline, CDR1 is MNHEY, CDR2 SVGEGT. CDR3 length equals 14 residues. Trimming removed 2 bases from V and 4 bases from J; junction bases left unmatched: 2. As DNA, the CDR3 is TGTGCCAGCAGTTACGCAGGGGGAAATCAGCCCCAGCATTTT. Translating it yields CASSYAGGNQPQHF.

This rearrangement joins TRBV5-1 to TRBJ1-2; a possible D gene is TRBD1 (5 bases). The CDR3 length is 19 residues. The V gene lost 3 bases and the J gene lost 0 bases, with 24 bases spanning the gap. Germline V gene lookup returns CDR1 SGHRS and CDR2 YFSETQ. CDR3 residues: CASSSGGRGIGSSNYGYTF. CDR3 nucleotide sequence: TGCGCCAGCAGCTCCGGGGGTCGGGGAATCGGGAGTTCTAACTATGGCTACACCTTC.

The chain's CDR3 is CASSLVRGTEAFF. Here the CDR3 DNA reads TGTGCCAGCAGCTTAGTCCGGGGGACTGAAGCTTTCTTT. The chain combines TRBV7-9 with TRBJ1-1, with a weak D call TRBD1 (5 bases). The V and J ends lost 1 base and 5 bases respectively, with 8 bases between them. Germline CDR1 and CDR2: SEHNR and FQNEAQ (reference sequence). The CDR3 is 13 amino acids.

V is TRBV12-5 and J is TRBJ1-2; 9 bases are shared with TRBD1. Trimming took 5 bases from V and 1 from J; bases not matched to a gene: 5. The length of the CDR3 is 15 residues. Per the germline V gene, CDR1 is LGHNT and CDR2 is FRNRAP. The CDR3 coding sequence is TGTGCTAGTGGTCCAACGGACAGGGGTAACTATGGCTACACCTTC. Protein product: CASGPTDRGNYGYTF.

This clone was counted a single time. CDR3 sequence (DNA): TGCGCCAGCAGCTTGGCCGGATCTAGCGACCAAGAGACCCAGTACTTC. Its translation is CASSLAGSSDQETQYF. This chain uses TRBV5-1 with TRBJ2-5, with D maybe TRBD2 (6 bases). The CDR3 runs 16 residues. Per germline, CDR1 SGHRS and CDR2 YFSETQ. V was trimmed by 0 bases and J by 0 bases, leaving 12 bases between them. The full variable domain, completed using reference TRBV5-1 and TRBJ2-5, is KAGVTQTPRYLIKTRGQQVTLSCSPISGHRSVSWYQQTPGQGLQFLFEYFSETQRNKGNFPGRFSGRQFSNSRSEMNVSTLELGDSALYLCASSLAGSSDQETQYFGPGTRLLVL.

This chain joins TRBV19 and TRBJ1-4, with D unresolved. V shed 3 bases and J shed 1 base, with 6 bases lying between them. The germline gives CDR1 LNHDA, CDR2 SQIVND (reference sequence). This CDR3 contains 14 residues. DNA for the CDR3: TGTGCCAGTAGTATGAGCCTAACTAATGAAAAACTGTTTTTT. Translated: CASSMSLTNEKLFF.

This clone has only one observation. The V call is TRBV12-3 or TRBV12-4, the J call TRBJ2-1, with 7 bases lining up with TRBD2. The CDR3 totals 13 residues. The V segment lost 8 bases and the J segment 1 base; nucleotides outside the gene matches: 2. The CDR3 loop reads CASGGSSYNEQFF. CDR3 sequence (DNA): TGTGCCAGCGGCGGGAGTTCCTACAATGAGCAGTTCTTC.

The CDR3 DNA reads as TGCGCCAGCAGCCCCCCAGCGGGGATTGAGCAGTTCTTC. Its translation is CASSPPAGIEQFF. The V and J genes are TRBV5-1 and TRBJ2-1; TRBD2 matches at 7 bases. V lost 4 bases, J lost 9 bases, and 7 bases stayed unmatched. The germline CDR1 and CDR2 sequences are SGHRS and YFSETQ. The CDR3 loop spans 13 amino acids.

The V and J genes are TRBV30 and TRBJ1-6; D gene ambiguous. This CDR3 comprises 13 residues. The ends were cut back, 5 bases at V and 0 bases at J, with 5 bases in the middle. The germline V gene has CDR1 GTSNPN and CDR2 SVGIG (reference sequence). CDR3 bases: TGTGCCTGGGGTAGCTCCTATAATTCACCCCTCCACTTT. Translating it yields CAWGSSYNSPLHF.

The table lists this clone with a count of one. This rearrangement joins TRBV4-2 to TRBJ1-5; 7 bases are shared with TRBD1. The CDR3 is made up of 16 amino acids. J lost 6 bases, V lost 0 bases, and 8 bases had no gene match. Germline V lookup: CDR1 LGHNA, CDR2 YNFKEQ. The CDR3 nucleotides read TGTGCCAGCAGCCAAGATGTAGGGGGCGCGGGTCAGCCCCAGCATTTT. Amino acids: CASSQDVGGAGQPQHF.

CDR3 sequence reads: CASSPSSYYPRSGVTDTQYF. The DNA for the CDR3 is TGTGCCAGCAGCCCCTCAAGTTATTATCCCCGATCCGGGGTAACAGATACGCAGTATTTT. This rearrangement joins TRBV5-4 to TRBJ2-3; TRBD2 might be the D (5 bases). Germline assignment: CDR1 SGHNT and CDR2 YYREEE (reference sequence). V was shortened by 4 bases and J by 3 bases, with 30 bases between the two germline ends. This CDR3 is built from 20 residues.

The chain is built from TRBV27 and TRBJ2-1; 9 nucleotides agree with TRBD1. Germline V lookup: CDR1 MNHEY, CDR2 SMNVEV (reference sequence). The ends lost 5 bases at V and 6 bases at J; junction bases unmatched: 5. The CDR3 has 14 amino acids. The CDR3 loop reads CASSTLTGGNEQFF. As DNA, the CDR3 is TGTGCCAGCAGTACTTTGACAGGGGGCAATGAGCAGTTCTTC.

The CDR3 bases are TGTGCCAGCAGCACCGATGGGACAGGGTCAGAGACCCAGTACTTC. Translation gives CASSTDGTGSETQYF. The chain has TRBV9 and TRBJ2-5, with 9 bases aligning to TRBD1. The CDR3 totals 15 residues. Per germline, CDR1 SGDLS and CDR2 YYNGEE. The V segment lost 4 bases and the J segment 4 bases; nucleotides outside the gene matches: 8.